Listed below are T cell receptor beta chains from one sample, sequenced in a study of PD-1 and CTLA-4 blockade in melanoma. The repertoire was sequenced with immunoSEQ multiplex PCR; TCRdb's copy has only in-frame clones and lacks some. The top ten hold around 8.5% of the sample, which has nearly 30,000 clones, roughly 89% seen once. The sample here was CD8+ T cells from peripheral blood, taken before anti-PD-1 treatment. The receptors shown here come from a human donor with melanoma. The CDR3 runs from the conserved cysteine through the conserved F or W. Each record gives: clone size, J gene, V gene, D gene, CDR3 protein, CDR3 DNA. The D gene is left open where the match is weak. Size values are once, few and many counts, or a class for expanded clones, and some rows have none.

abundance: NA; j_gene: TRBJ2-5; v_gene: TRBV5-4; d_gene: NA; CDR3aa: CASSLNHEGGETQYF; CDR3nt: TGTGCCAGCAGCTTGAACCACGAGGGAGGAGAGACCCAGTACTTC
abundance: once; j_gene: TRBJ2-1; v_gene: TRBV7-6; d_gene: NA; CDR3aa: CASRPISGAELPSSYNEQFF; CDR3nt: TGTGCCAGCAGACCTATTTCAGGGGCTGAATTACCGAGCTCCTACAATGAGCAGTTCTTC
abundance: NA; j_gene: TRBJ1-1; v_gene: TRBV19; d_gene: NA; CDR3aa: CASSYIMNTEAFF; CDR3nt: TGTGCCAGTAGTTACATAATGAACACTGAAGCTTTCTTT
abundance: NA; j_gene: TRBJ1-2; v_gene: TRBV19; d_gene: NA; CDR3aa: CASSPSVSGPGGDYGYTF; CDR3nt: TGTGCCAGTAGTCCCTCGGTTTCAGGGCCGGGGGGCGACTATGGCTACACCTTC
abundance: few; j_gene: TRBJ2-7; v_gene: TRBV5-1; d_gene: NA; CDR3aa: CASRGVSYEQYF; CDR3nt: TGCGCCAGCCGAGGGGTCTCCTACGAGCAGTACTTC
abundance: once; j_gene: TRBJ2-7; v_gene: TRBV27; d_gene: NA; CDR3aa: CASSPARQGGEQYF; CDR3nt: TGTGCCAGCAGTCCAGCGAGGCAGGGGGGCGAGCAGTACTTC
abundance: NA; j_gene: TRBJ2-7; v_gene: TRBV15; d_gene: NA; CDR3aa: CATSPAGGSSSYEQYF; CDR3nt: TGTGCCACCAGCCCGGCTGGGGGGTCTAGCTCCTACGAGCAGTACTTC
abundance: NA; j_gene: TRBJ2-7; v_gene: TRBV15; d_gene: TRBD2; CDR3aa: CATSRDIGGGEQYF; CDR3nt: TGTGCCACCAGCAGAGATATCGGGGGAGGGGAGCAGTACTTC
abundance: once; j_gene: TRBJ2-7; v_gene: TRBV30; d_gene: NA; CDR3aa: CAWSPSPGTYEQYF; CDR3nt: TGTGCCTGGAGCCCTAGTCCGGGAACCTACGAGCAGTACTTC
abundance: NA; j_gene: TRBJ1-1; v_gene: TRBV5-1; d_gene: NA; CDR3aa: CASSLAPDQNTEAFF; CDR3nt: TGCGCCAGCAGCTTGGCCCCGGACCAGAACACTGAAGCTTTCTTT
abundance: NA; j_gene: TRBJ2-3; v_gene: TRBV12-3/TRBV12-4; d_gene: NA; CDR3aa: CASSWESTDTQYF; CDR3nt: TGTGCCAGCAGTTGGGAAAGCACAGATACGCAGTATTTT
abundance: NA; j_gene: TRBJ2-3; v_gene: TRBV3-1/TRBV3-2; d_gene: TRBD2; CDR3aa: CASSPSAGLAATDTQYF; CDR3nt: TGTGCCAGCAGCCCTTCTGCGGGACTAGCGGCCACAGATACGCAGTATTTT
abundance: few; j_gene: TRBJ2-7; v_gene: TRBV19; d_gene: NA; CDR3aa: CASSMWAMGDEQYF; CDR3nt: TGTGCCAGTAGTATGTGGGCCATGGGAGATGAGCAGTACTTC
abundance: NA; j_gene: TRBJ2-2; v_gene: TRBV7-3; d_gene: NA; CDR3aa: CASSSVTVPGELFF; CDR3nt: TGTGCCAGCAGCTCCGTGACAGTCCCCGGGGAGCTGTTTTTT
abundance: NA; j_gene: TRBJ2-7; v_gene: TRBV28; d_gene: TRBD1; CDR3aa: CASSLHGTAVSYEQYF; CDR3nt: TGTGCCAGCAGTTTACATGGGACAGCCGTCTCCTACGAGCAGTACTTC
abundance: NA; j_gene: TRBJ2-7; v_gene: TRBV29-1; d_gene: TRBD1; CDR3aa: CSVGTGDGEQYF; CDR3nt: TGCAGCGTTGGGACAGGGGACGGGGAGCAGTACTTC
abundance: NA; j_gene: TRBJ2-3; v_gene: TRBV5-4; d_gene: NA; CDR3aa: CASSPEGGSTDTQYF; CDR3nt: TGTGCCAGCAGCCCCGAAGGCGGTAGCACAGATACGCAGTATTTT
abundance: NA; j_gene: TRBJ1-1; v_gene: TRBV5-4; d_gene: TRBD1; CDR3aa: CASSEDRGRATEAFF; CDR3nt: TGTGCCAGCAGCGAAGACAGGGGGCGGGCCACTGAAGCTTTCTTT
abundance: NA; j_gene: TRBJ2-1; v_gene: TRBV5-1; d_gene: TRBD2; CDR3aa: CASSPSGGYNEQFF; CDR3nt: TGCGCCAGCAGTCCAAGCGGGGGGTACAATGAGCAGTTCTTC
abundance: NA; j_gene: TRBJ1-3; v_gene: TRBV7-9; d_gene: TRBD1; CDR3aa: CASSSAGGTGNTIYF; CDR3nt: TGTGCCAGCAGCTCGGCAGGGGGAACTGGAAACACCATATATTTT
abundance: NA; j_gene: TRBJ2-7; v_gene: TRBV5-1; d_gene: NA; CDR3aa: CASSLSGSTYEQYF; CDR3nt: TGCGCCAGCAGCTTGTCCGGGAGTACGTACGAGCAGTACTTC
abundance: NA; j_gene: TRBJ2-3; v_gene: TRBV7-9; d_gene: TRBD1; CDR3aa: CASSPVGQGVQYF; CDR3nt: TGTGCCAGCAGCCCCGTGGGACAGGGAGTGCAGTATTTT
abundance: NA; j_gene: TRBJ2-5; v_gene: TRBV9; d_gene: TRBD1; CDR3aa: CASSVTGTARETQYF; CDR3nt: TGTGCCAGCAGCGTAACCGGGACAGCCAGAGAGACCCAGTACTTC
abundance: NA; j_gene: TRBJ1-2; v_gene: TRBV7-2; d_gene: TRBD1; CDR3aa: CASRITGDYGYTF; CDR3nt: TGTGCCAGCAGAATAACAGGGGACTATGGCTACACCTTC